This T cell receptor (beta chain) appears in the sequencing data of a study of blood T cell repertoires in COVID-19. Clones were sequenced by immunoSEQ multiplex PCR, and TCRdb holds only the in-frame ones, with some missing. The table includes 130,000 or so clones, roughly 91% detected once. This clone appeared a single time. From germline, CDR1 is SGHAT and CDR2 FQNNGV. The CDR3 has 15 residues. V was clipped by 3 bases and J by 1 base; unmatched bases: 3. Sequencing was carried out using peripheral blood. The genes are TRBV11-2 and TRBJ2-1; 7 bases line up with TRBD2. This TCR derives from a man aged 45-60 years with active or convalescent COVID-19. The CDR3 loop is CASSLGGRSYNEQFF. Written as DNA, the CDR3 is TGTGCCAGCAGCTTGGGCGGGAGATCCTACAATGAGCAGTTCTTC. Full variable domain (rest looked up from reference TRBV11-2 and TRBJ2-1): EAGVAQSPRYKIIEKRQSVAFWCNPISGHATLYWYQQILGQGPKLLIQFQNNGVVDDSQLPKDRFSAERLKGVDSTLKIQPAKLEDSAVYLCASSLGGRSYNEQFFGPGTRLTVL.